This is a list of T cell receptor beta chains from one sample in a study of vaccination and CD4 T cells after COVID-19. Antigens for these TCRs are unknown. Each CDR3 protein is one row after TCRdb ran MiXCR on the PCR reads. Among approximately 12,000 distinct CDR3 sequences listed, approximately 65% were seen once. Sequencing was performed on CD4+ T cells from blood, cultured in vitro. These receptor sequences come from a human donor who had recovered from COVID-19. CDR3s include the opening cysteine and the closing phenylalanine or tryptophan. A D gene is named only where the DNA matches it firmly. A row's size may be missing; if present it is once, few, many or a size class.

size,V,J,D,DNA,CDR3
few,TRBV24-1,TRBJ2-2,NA,TGTGCCACCAGTGATCCGGACCGGGCCACCGGGGAGCTGTTTTTT,CATSDPDRATGELFF
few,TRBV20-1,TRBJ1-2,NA,TGCAGTGCTAATCCCGGGACACTCTACGGCTACACCTTC,CSANPGTLYGYTF
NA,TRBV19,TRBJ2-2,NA,TGTGCCAGTAGTGGGCAAGGGGGAAACACCGGGGAGCTGTTTTTT,CASSGQGGNTGELFF
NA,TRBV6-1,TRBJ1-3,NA,TGTGCCAGCAGCCGAGCGGTAAGCTCTGGAAACACCATATATTTT,CASSRAVSSGNTIYF
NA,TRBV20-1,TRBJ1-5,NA,TGCAGTGCTAGGAAGTCGGCGGGAGGAAGCAATCAGCCCCAGCATTTT,CSARKSAGGSNQPQHF
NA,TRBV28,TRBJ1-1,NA,TGTGCCAGCAGGTTGCAGGAGTGGGCTGAAGCTTTCTTT,CASRLQEWAEAFF
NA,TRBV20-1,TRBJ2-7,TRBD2,TGCAGTGCTAGACCAGGACTAGCGGTTCACTCCTACGAGCAGTACTTC,CSARPGLAVHSYEQYF
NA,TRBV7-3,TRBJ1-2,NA,TGTGCCAGCAGCCCTCAGTCTAACTATGGCTACACCTTC,CASSPQSNYGYTF
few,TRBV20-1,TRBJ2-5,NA,TGCAGTGCAACGCGGACATCTCAAGAGACCCAGTACTTC,CSATRTSQETQYF
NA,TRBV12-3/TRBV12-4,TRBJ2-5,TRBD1,TGTGCCAGCAGTCACGACAGGGCCCAAGAGACCCAGTACTTC,CASSHDRAQETQYF
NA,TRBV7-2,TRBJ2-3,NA,TGTGCCAGCAGCTTAGCGGGAGGAGATACGCAGTATTTT,CASSLAGGDTQYF
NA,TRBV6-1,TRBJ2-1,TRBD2,TGTGCCAGCAGGGGACTAGCGGGAGGCGAGGAGCAGTTCTTC,CASRGLAGGEEQFF
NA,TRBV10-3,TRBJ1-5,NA,TGTGCCATCAGTGAAGGGAGCAATCAGCCCCAGCATTTT,CAISEGSNQPQHF
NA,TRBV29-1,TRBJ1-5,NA,TGCAGCGTGGGAGGGGCCCGAGGGGGCAATCAGCCCCAGCATTTT,CSVGGARGGNQPQHF
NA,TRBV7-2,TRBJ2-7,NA,TGTGCCAGCAGCTTAGTTTTGGCCCGAAAAGCCTACGAGCAGTACTTC,CASSLVLARKAYEQYF
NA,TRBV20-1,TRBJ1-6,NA,TGCAGTGCTAGAGGGCCGGTCTCCTATAATTCACCCCTCCACTTT,CSARGPVSYNSPLHF
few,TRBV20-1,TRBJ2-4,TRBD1,TGCAGTGCTAGATCTGGACAGGGGAACATTCAGTACTTC,CSARSGQGNIQYF
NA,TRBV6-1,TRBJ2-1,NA,TGTGCCAGCATCGAGGCGGGATCCAATGAGCAGTTCTTC,CASIEAGSNEQFF
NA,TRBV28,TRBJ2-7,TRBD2,TGTGCCAGCAGCCGACCGGGACTAGCGAAGTACGAGCAGTACTTC,CASSRPGLAKYEQYF
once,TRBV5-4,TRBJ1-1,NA,TGTGCCAGCAGCTTGGAACAGGGCACTGAAGCTTTCTTT,CASSLEQGTEAFF
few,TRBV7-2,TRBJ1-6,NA,TGTGCCAGCAGCTTAGAAACCCACAGCGGGTCACCCCTCCACTTT,CASSLETHSGSPLHF
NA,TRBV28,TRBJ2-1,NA,TGTGCCAGCAGGCCCACCCTTCTAGCGTACCCCTACAATGAGCAGTTCTTC,CASRPTLLAYPYNEQFF
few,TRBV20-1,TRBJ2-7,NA,TGCAGTGCCGGGCCCACTCTGGCGTATTCCTACGAGCAGTACTTC,CSAGPTLAYSYEQYF
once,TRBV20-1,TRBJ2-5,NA,TGCAGTGCTAGTGACTACTTGGAGACCCAGTACTTC,CSASDYLETQYF
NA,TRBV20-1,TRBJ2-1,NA,TGCAGTGCTAGTAAGGGTAGGCACAATGAGCAGTTCTTC,CSASKGRHNEQFF
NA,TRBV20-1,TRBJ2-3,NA,TGCAGTGCCAAAATGGTGGATACGCAGTATTTT,CSAKMVDTQYF
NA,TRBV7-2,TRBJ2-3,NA,TGTGCCAGCAGCTTTCGGCCTCACACAGATACGCAGTATTTT,CASSFRPHTDTQYF
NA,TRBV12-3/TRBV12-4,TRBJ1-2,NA,TGTGCCAGCAGTTTAGGGTCCGGGGGGAGCTATGGCTACACCTTC,CASSLGSGGSYGYTF
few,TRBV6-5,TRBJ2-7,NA,TGTGCCAGCAGTTACGCTTCTAGCTATGGGCAGTACTTC,CASSYASSYGQYF
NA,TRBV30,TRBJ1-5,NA,TGTGCCTGGAGTGTTCAGAGAAATCAGCCCCAGCATTTT,CAWSVQRNQPQHF
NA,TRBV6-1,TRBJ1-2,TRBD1,TGTGCCAGCACCACTGGGACAGCCGGCTACACCTTC,CASTTGTAGYTF
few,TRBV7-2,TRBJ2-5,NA,TGTGCCAGCAGCACCAGAAGTACTGGAGAGACCCAGTACTTC,CASSTRSTGETQYF
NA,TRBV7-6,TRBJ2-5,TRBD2,TGTGCCAGCAGCTTGATAGCTAGCGGGAGGATAGAGACCCAGTACTTC,CASSLIASGRIETQYF
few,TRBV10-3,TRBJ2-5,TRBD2,TGTGCCACCCTAGCGGCCGAGACCCAGTACTTC,CATLAAETQYF
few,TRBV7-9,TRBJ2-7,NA,TGTGCCAGCAGCTTCGACTACGAGCAGTACTTC,CASSFDYEQYF
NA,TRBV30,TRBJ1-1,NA,TGTGCCTGGACCCCCCCCGGGCAGAACACTGAAGCTTTCTTT,CAWTPPGQNTEAFF
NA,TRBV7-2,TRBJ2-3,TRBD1,TGTGCCAGCAGCTACAGGGGCCTTAATACGCAGTATTTT,CASSYRGLNTQYF
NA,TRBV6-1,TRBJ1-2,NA,TGTGCCAGCAGGAGACAGAATTCGGACTATGGCTACACCTTC,CASRRQNSDYGYTF
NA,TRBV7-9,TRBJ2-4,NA,TGTGCCAGCAGCTTGGTCAAAAACATTCAGTACTTC,CASSLVKNIQYF
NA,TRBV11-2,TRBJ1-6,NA,TGTGCCAGCAGCTTATACCCGGGCCAAAATTCACCCCTCCACTTT,CASSLYPGQNSPLHF
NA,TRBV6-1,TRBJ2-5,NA,TGTGCCAGCGGTCAGGACAGACAAGAGACCCAGTACTTC,CASGQDRQETQYF
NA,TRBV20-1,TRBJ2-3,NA,TGCAGTGCTAGAGATGCGAGCACAGATACGCAGTATTTT,CSARDASTDTQYF
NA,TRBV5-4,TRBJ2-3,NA,TGTGCCAGCGGGGTTACAGGGGGGGGCACAGATACGCAGTATTTT,CASGVTGGGTDTQYF
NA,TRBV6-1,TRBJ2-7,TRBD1,TGTGCCAGTACCGGGACAGGGCCGCCCTACGAGCAGTACTTC,CASTGTGPPYEQYF